A single sample gave rise to the 14 T cell receptor beta chains below, sequenced in a study of cytomegalovirus exposure and HLA in healthy donors. In the PCR, 60 Vbeta and 13 Jbeta primers were used. Sequenced by immunoSEQ multiplex PCR; TCRdb stores in-frame clones only, minus some. The sample contains roughly 200,000 clones, approximately 79% of which appear only once. What was sequenced was PBMCs. The receptors were sampled from a girl between 10 and 17 years old in good health and CMV-seropositive.

V gene TRBV11-3 combines with J gene TRBJ2-3; 8 nucleotides align to TRBD2. This CDR3 is 14 amino acids long. V lost 5 bases and J lost 5; bases outside the gene matches: 6. Germline V CDR1 and CDR2: SGHNT, YENEEA. This chain's CDR3 is CASSRGRGVDTQYF. The CDR3 DNA reads TGTGCCAGCAGCCGGGGGCGGGGGGTAGATACGCAGTATTTT.

The CDR3 DNA sequence: TGCGCCAGCAGCCGCGGGACAGGGGATTTTATGGGTTCACCCCTCCACTTT. It encodes CASSRGTGDFMGSPLHF. The chain employs TRBV4-3 and TRBJ1-6; 10 bases are shared with TRBD1. V lost 4 bases and J lost 9; bases outside the gene matches: 12. The CDR3 runs 17 residues. CDR1 and CDR2 (germline): LGHNA, YSLEER.

V usage is TRBV7-2 and J usage is TRBJ1-2; 7 nucleotides match TRBD1. V was pared by 1 base and J by 8 bases, with 7 bases of the junction left unmatched. Germline CDR1 is SGHTA and CDR2 is FQGNSA. This CDR3 has 14 residues. The CDR3 bases are TGTGCCAGCAGCTTAGGGCAGGGGGTCGGCGGCTACACCTTC. Its translation: CASSLGQGVGGYTF. Together with reference TRBV7-2 and TRBJ1-2, the CDR3 gives the full variable domain: GAGVSQSPSNKVTEKGKDVELRCDPISGHTALYWYRQSLGQGLEFLIYFQGNSAPDKSGLPSDRFSAERTGGSVSTLTIQRTQQEDSAVYLCASSLGQGVGGYTFGSGTRLTVV.

This chain connects TRBV7-2 to TRBJ2-1; 12 positions agree with TRBD2. Germline V gives CDR1 SGHTA, CDR2 FQGNSA. The ends lost 5 bases at V and 4 bases at J; junction bases unmatched: 6. This CDR3 contains 16 residues. In DNA, the CDR3 is TGTGCCAGCAGCCTCCAGACTAGCGGGGGTTACAATGAGCAGTTCTTC. The encoded protein is CASSLQTSGGYNEQFF.

The chain has TRBV7-2 and TRBJ2-5; 8 bases are a match to TRBD1. The CDR3 totals 15 residues. The ends lost 4 bases at V and 4 bases at J; junction bases unmatched: 8. Germline V gene data show CDR1 as SGHTA and CDR2 as FQGNSA. The CDR3 sequence: CASSSTGQGGETQYF. Written as DNA, the CDR3 is TGTGCCAGCAGCTCCACAGGACAGGGAGGAGAGACCCAGTACTTC.

This chain links TRBV4-3 with TRBJ2-2; no definite D call. The germline gives CDR1 LGHNA, CDR2 YSLEER. Trimming took 1 base from V and 2 from J, leaving 8 bases between them. CDR3 length: 15 amino acids. The CDR3 loop reads CASSQALSNTGELFF. The DNA of the CDR3 is TGCGCCAGCAGCCAAGCGCTAAGTAACACCGGGGAGCTGTTTTTT.

The chain employs TRBV7-9 and TRBJ2-5; D is ambiguous. CDR1 and CDR2 (germline): SEHNR, FQNEAQ (reference sequence). Trimming left V 4 bases short and J 1 base short, with 13 bases between. The CDR3 is made up of 15 amino acids. The CDR3 reads CASSSSLDSQETQYF. DNA for the CDR3: TGTGCCAGCAGCTCGTCCCTTGACTCCCAAGAGACCCAGTACTTC.

The chain combines TRBV5-1 with TRBJ2-5; tentative D call: TRBD2 (5 bases). The CDR3 runs 14 residues. Germline CDR1 SGHRS, CDR2 YFSETQ. V was clipped by 0 bases and J by 4 bases, with 10 bases between them. CDR3 sequence: CASSLAGVGETQYF. The CDR3 DNA follows: TGCGCCAGCAGCTTGGCCGGGGTAGGAGAGACCCAGTACTTC.

This clone was counted a single time. V is TRBV7-9 and J is TRBJ1-3; D is unresolved. V dropped 1 base and J dropped 9 bases, with 10 bases sitting between them. CDR1 and CDR2 (germline): SEHNR, FQNEAQ (reference sequence). This CDR3 has 13 residues. For the CDR3, the DNA is TGTGCCAGCAGCTTAGTTACGGGTGTCACCATATATTTT. It encodes CASSLVTGVTIYF.

As DNA, the CDR3 is TGTGCCAGCAGTTTTTTACTAGCGGGGGGGGACAATGAGCAGTTCTTC. Its protein product is CASSFLLAGGDNEQFF. The chain recombines TRBV6-5 with TRBJ2-1; TRBD2 matches 13 bases. The germline V gene encodes CDR1 MNHEY and CDR2 SVGAGI. The CDR3 is made up of 16 amino acids. Trimming removed 4 bases from V and 5 bases from J; junction bases left unmatched: 5.

The chain links TRBV27 to TRBJ2-1; 13 bases are shared with TRBD2. Germline CDR1 is MNHEY and CDR2 is SMNVEV (reference sequence). The CDR3 is made up of 17 amino acids. Unmatched junction bases numbered 13, after V lost 4 bases and J lost 10 bases. The CDR3 loop reads CASSSELAGGQLGEQFF. The CDR3 DNA reads TGTGCCAGCAGTTCAGAACTAGCGGGGGGGCAGCTGGGAGAGCAGTTCTTC.

V usage is TRBV6-6 and J usage is TRBJ2-1; 10 nucleotides match TRBD2. The CDR3 has 13 residues. V dropped 5 bases and J dropped 7; count of bases not matched to a gene: 2. Germline V gene sequence: CDR1 MNHNY, CDR2 SVGAGI (reference sequence). The CDR3 DNA sequence: TGTGCCAGCAGTGCGGGACTAGCGAATGAGCAGTTCTTC. This codes for CASSAGLANEQFF.

The V gene is TRBV10-3, the J gene TRBJ2-7; D gene unclear. V lost 0 bases and J 7 bases, leaving 10 bases between the germline ends. This CDR3 spans 13 amino acids. The V gene's germline CDR1 is ENHRY and CDR2 SYGVKD. The CDR3 spells CAISESRSEEQYF. The CDR3 DNA is TGTGCCATCAGTGAGTCCCGGAGTGAAGAGCAGTACTTC.

The V gene is TRBV18, the J gene TRBJ1-2, with D possibly being TRBD1 (5 bases). Germline V gene data show CDR1 as KGHSH and CDR2 as LQKENI. Between the trimmed V and J ends, which lost 5 bases and 6 bases, there was a span of 16 bases. There are 14 residues in the CDR3. CDR3 residues: CASSAQAARDGYTF. In DNA form, the CDR3 reads TGTGCCAGCTCAGCACAGGCCGCCAGGGATGGCTACACCTTC.